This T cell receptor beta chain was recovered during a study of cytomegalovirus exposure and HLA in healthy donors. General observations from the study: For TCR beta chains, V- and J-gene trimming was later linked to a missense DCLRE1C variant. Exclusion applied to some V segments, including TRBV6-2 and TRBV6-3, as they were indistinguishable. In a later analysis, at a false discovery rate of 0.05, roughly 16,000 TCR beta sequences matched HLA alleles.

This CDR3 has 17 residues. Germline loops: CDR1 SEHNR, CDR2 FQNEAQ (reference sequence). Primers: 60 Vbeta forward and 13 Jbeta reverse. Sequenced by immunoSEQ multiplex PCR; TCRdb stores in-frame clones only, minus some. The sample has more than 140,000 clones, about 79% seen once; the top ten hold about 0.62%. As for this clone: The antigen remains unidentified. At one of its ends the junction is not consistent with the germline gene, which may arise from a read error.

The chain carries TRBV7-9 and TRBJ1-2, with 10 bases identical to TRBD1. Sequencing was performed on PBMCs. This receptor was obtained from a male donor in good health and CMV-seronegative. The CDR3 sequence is CSSSPSQFGQGVEGYTF. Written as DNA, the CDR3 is TGTTCCAGCAGCCCAAGCCAATTTGGACAGGGGGTAGAAGGCTACACCTTC.